These T cell receptor beta chains were read from a single sample in a study of blood T cell repertoires in COVID-19. Only in-frame clones appear in the TCRdb table, and some are missing; sequencing was by immunoSEQ multiplex PCR. The profile shows 25,000 to 35,000 clones, roughly 80% of them singletons. Sequencing was performed on peripheral blood. The receptors derive from a woman between 65 and 79 years old with acute or convalescent COVID-19. Each CDR3 is given with its conserved first and last residue. A D gene is named only where the DNA matches it firmly. Expanded clones are given a class, and other clones once, few, many or no size at all.

>TRBJ1-1|.|TRBD1|TRBV2|15
CASSILQGTNTEAFF
TGTGCCAGCAGTATCCTACAGGGGACTAACACTGAAGCTTTCTTT
>TRBJ2-5|once|TRBD2|TRBV5-4|16
CASSMGLAGGEETQYF
TGTGCCAGCAGCATGGGACTAGCGGGAGGAGAAGAGACCCAGTACTTC
>TRBJ2-1|.|TRBD1|TRBV12-5|13
CASGLGTVNEQFF
TGTGCTAGTGGTTTAGGGACAGTAAATGAGCAGTTCTTC
>TRBJ2-1|.|.|TRBV21-1|19
CASSKPGLALLSSYNEQFF
TGTGCCAGCAGCAAACCGGGACTAGCCCTCCTTAGCTCCTACAATGAGCAGTTCTTC
>TRBJ2-7|.|.|TRBV10-3|13
CATRDIGVGEQYF
TGTGCCACCCGGGACATCGGGGTGGGGGAGCAGTACTTC
>TRBJ2-3|.|TRBD2|TRBV7-2|15
CASSRLGLEVDTQYF
TGTGCCAGCAGCCGTCTCGGACTAGAGGTAGATACGCAGTATTTT
>TRBJ1-1|.|.|TRBV11-2|14
CASSFGQIRTEAFF
TGTGCCAGCAGCTTCGGACAGATTAGGACTGAAGCTTTCTTT
>TRBJ2-2|.|TRBD2|TRBV18|17
CASSPLPGGRETGELFF
TGTGCCAGCTCACCCTTACCGGGAGGACGGGAGACCGGGGAGCTGTTTTTT
>TRBJ2-1|.|.|TRBV28|13
CASSSGSGYEQFF
TGTGCCAGCAGTTCAGGCAGTGGTTATGAGCAGTTCTTC
>TRBJ2-1|.|TRBD2|TRBV28|15
CASSSSTSGRNEQFF
TGTGCCAGCAGTTCGTCGACTAGCGGGAGGAATGAGCAGTTCTTC
>TRBJ1-1|.|TRBD1|TRBV6-4|14
CASTPWTGNTEAFF
TGTGCCAGCACCCCCTGGACAGGGAACACTGAAGCTTTCTTT
>TRBJ2-7|.|.|TRBV30|14
CAWTRSPSTYEQYF
TGTGCCTGGACACGGTCCCCTTCGACCTACGAGCAGTACTTC
>TRBJ1-6|.|TRBD1|TRBV4-1|14
CASSLGQGSTPLHF
TGCGCCAGCAGCCTCGGACAGGGGAGTACACCCCTCCACTTT
>TRBJ1-5|once|TRBD1|TRBV5-6|14
CASSHRDRGQPQHF
TGTGCCAGCAGCCACCGGGACAGGGGTCAGCCCCAGCATTTT
>TRBJ1-6|.|.|TRBV11-2|15
CASSFGRAGNSPLHF
TGTGCCAGCAGCTTCGGCAGGGCTGGAAATTCACCCCTCCACTTT
>TRBJ2-1|few|.|TRBV6-5|16
CASSYWGGRSYNEQFF
TGTGCCAGCAGTTACTGGGGCGGTCGCTCCTACAATGAGCAGTTCTTC
>TRBJ2-3|.|TRBD2|TRBV5-1|16
CASSSSGRAPTDTQYF
TGCGCCAGCAGCTCTAGCGGGAGGGCCCCAACAGATACGCAGTATTTT
>TRBJ2-1|.|TRBD2|TRBV19|15
CASSEREGSYNEQFF
TGTGCCAGTAGTGAGCGGGAGGGATCCTACAATGAGCAGTTCTTC
>TRBJ2-1|.|TRBD1|TRBV6-6|15
CASSFPRGTGNEQFF
TGTGCCAGCAGTTTCCCCCGTGGGACAGGGAATGAGCAGTTCTTC
>TRBJ2-7|.|.|TRBV7-9|16
CASSQPVGSNGGEQYF
TGTGCCAGCAGCCAACCCGTTGGTAGCAATGGCGGCGAGCAGTACTTC
>TRBJ1-2|.|.|TRBV29-1|12
CSVKHGNYGYTF
TGCAGCGTCAAACACGGGAACTATGGCTACACCTTC
>TRBJ1-2|few|.|TRBV14|14
CASSPEEGNYGYTF
TGTGCCAGCAGCCCTGAGGAGGGTAACTATGGCTACACCTTC
>TRBJ2-1|.|.|TRBV28|15
CASSWRGPGLNEQFF
TGTGCCAGCAGTTGGCGGGGCCCCGGACTCAATGAGCAGTTCTTC
>TRBJ2-7|few|.|TRBV3-1/TRBV3-2|15
CASSQESPGRNEQYF
TGTGCCAGCAGCCAAGAATCCCCCGGTAGAAACGAGCAGTACTTC
>TRBJ2-7|.|TRBD2|TRBV28|13
CASTVMGGTEQYF
TGTGCCAGCACCGTGATGGGGGGGACGGAGCAGTACTTC
>TRBJ2-1|.|TRBD1|TRBV27|12
CASSSDRGLKFF
TGTGCCAGCAGTTCGGACAGGGGGCTAAAGTTCTTC
>TRBJ1-2|.|.|TRBV7-2|13
CASSFDRSYGYTF
TGTGCCAGCAGCTTCGACAGGTCCTATGGCTACACCTTC
>TRBJ2-2|.|.|TRBV6-4|15
CASSEVDGSAGELFF
TGTGCCAGCAGTGAGGTAGACGGTAGCGCCGGGGAGCTGTTTTTT
>TRBJ2-5|.|.|TRBV3-1/TRBV3-2|16
CASSQDRAGALETQYF
TGTGCCAGCAGCCAAGACAGGGCGGGGGCTCTGGAGACCCAGTACTTC
>TRBJ1-4|.|.|TRBV7-2|12
CASSYFNEKLFF
TGTGCCAGCAGCTACTTTAATGAAAAACTGTTTTTT
>TRBJ2-3|.|TRBD2|TRBV30|13
CAWSSGNTDTQYF
TGTGCCTGGAGTAGCGGGAACACAGATACGCAGTATTTT
>TRBJ2-3|.|.|TRBV4-2|15
CASSQDPTREDTQYF
TGTGCCAGCAGCCAAGATCCCACCCGGGAAGATACGCAGTATTTT
>TRBJ1-5|few|.|TRBV27|15
CASSRTGREVQPQHF
TGTGCCAGCAGTCGTACGGGAAGGGAAGTTCAGCCCCAGCATTTT
>TRBJ2-7|.|TRBD1|TRBV27|13
CASSKDRGHEQYF
TGTGCCAGCAGCAAGGACAGGGGCCACGAGCAGTACTTC
>TRBJ2-5|.|.|TRBV11-2|15
CASSGIVRVGETQYF
TGTGCCAGCAGCGGCATCGTGAGGGTAGGGGAGACCCAGTACTTC
>TRBJ2-1|.|.|TRBV28|15
CASTLDSNSYNEQFF
TGTGCCAGCACCCTGGACAGCAACTCCTACAATGAGCAGTTCTTC
>TRBJ2-7|.|TRBD1|TRBV27|14
CASSYDNRGGEQYF
TGTGCCAGCAGTTACGATAACAGGGGCGGGGAGCAGTACTTC
>TRBJ2-1|.|TRBD2|TRBV6-5|15
CASSKPQLAGAEQFF
TGTGCCAGCAGTAAACCTCAACTAGCGGGGGCCGAGCAGTTCTTC
>TRBJ1-2|.|.|TRBV7-9|15
CASSLTNRDMNGYTF
TGTGCCAGCAGCTTAACGAACCGGGACATGAATGGCTACACCTTC
>TRBJ2-3|.|TRBD1|TRBV10-3|15
CAISERDRKRDTQYF
TGTGCCATCAGTGAACGGGACAGAAAGAGGGATACGCAGTATTTT
>TRBJ2-5|.|.|TRBV24-1|13
CATSDWTEETQYF
TGTGCCACCAGTGATTGGACAGAAGAGACCCAGTACTTC